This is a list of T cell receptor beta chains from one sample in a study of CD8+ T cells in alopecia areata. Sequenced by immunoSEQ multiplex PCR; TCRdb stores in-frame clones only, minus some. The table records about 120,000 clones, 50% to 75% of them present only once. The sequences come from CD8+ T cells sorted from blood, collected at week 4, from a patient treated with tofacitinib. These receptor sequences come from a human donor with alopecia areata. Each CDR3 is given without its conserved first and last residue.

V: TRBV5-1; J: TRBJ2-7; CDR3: ASSGDLTGPSYEQY
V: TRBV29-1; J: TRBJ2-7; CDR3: SVEGDRESGEQY
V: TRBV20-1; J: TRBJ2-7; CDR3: SARVGEQY
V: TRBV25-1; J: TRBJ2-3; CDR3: ASSDLGSDTQY
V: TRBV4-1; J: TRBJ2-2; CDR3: ASSHYGTGNTGELF
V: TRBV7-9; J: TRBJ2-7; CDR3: ASSSRSYEQY
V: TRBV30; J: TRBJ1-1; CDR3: AGGRTNTEAF
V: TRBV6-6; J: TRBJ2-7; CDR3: ASSDSGTGPSEQY
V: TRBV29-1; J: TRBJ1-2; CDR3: SVVGQGGDYGYT
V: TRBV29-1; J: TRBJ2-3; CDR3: SVYLFLVDTDTQY
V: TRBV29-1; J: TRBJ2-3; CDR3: SVLPGDTQY
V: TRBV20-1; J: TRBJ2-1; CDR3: SARSYNEQF
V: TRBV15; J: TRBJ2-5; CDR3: ATRAPGQETQY
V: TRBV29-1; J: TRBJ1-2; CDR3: SNWDAYGYT
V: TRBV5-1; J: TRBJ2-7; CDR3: ASSLGSSGGLIEQY
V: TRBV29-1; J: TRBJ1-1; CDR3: SGDRGNTEAF
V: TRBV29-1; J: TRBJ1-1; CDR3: SVEDASPEAF
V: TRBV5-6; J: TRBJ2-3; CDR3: ASSGAGTSGAFTDTQY
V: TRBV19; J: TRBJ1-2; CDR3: ASSIGNLYGYT
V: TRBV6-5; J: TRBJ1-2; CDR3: ASSSLGQRYGYT
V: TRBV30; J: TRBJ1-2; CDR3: AGTGGGYT
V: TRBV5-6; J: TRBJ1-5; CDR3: ASSFGGQPQH
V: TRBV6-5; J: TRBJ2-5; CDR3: ASSVSETQY
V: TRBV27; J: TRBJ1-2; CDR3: ASRPGRYYGYT
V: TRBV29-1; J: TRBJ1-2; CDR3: SVDFPGQGVYGYT
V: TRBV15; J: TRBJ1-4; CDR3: ATSNEGQNEKLF
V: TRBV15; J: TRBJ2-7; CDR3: ATSRGGEGTYEQY
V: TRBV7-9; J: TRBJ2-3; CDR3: ASSLGPLSGGTDTQY
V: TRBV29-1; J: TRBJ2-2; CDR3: SVEVGQGEAGELF
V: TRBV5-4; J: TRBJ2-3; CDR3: ASSFGGGTDTQY
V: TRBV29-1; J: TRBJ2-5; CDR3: SVAGETQETQY
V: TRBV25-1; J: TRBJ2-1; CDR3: ASSKTGGIDEQF
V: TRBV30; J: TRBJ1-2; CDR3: AWSVPWDPYGYT